This is a list of T cell receptor beta chains from one sample in a study of blood T cell repertoires in COVID-19. Measured with immunoSEQ multiplex PCR; TCRdb has only the in-frame clones, and not every one. The sample shows roughly 280,000 clones, 84% of them seen only once. Sequencing was done on a sample of peripheral blood. These receptors came from a man in his sixties with acute or convalescent COVID-19. CDR3s include the opening cysteine and the closing phenylalanine or tryptophan. A D gene is named only where the DNA matches it firmly. Only part of the rows carry a size: once, few, many, or a class if the clone is expanded.

d_call j_call v_call clone_size cdr3_aa cdr3_nt
TRBD1 TRBJ1-2 TRBV2 - CASSRQGSNYGYTF TGTGCCAGCAGCCGACAGGGGTCAAACTATGGCTACACCTTC
TRBD2 TRBJ2-3 TRBV5-1 - CASSLGGLAGDTQYF TGCGCCAGCAGCTTGGGGGGACTAGCCGGAGATACGCAGTATTTT
- TRBJ1-4 TRBV27 - CASSDMVQEKLFF TGTGCCAGCAGTGACATGGTTCAGGAAAAACTGTTTTTT
- TRBJ2-1 TRBV7-8 - CASSLPRREDNEQFF TGTGCCAGCAGCCTTCCTCGGAGGGAAGACAATGAGCAGTTCTTC
- TRBJ2-7 TRBV2 - CASSPSSYEQYF TGTGCCAGCAGTCCGAGCTCCTACGAGCAGTACTTC
TRBD1 TRBJ2-7 TRBV7-6 - CASSSGTAYYEQYF TGTGCCAGCAGCTCCGGGACAGCCTACTACGAGCAGTACTTC
- TRBJ2-2 TRBV5-1 - CASSPGANTGELFF TGCGCCAGCAGCCCTGGGGCCAACACCGGGGAGCTGTTTTTT
- TRBJ1-3 TRBV27 - CASSLSTGSGNTIYF TGTGCCAGCAGTTTATCTACGGGCTCTGGAAACACCATATATTTT
- TRBJ2-5 TRBV11-1 - CASSLREGGETQYF TGTGCCAGCAGCTTAAGGGAGGGGGGAGAGACCCAGTACTTC
- TRBJ1-6 TRBV5-1 few CASSHAQGGGSPLHF TGCGCCAGCAGCCACGCTCAAGGAGGAGGGTCACCCCTCCACTTT
- TRBJ2-3 TRBV7-9 - CASSPGVQTQYF TGTGCCAGCAGCCCGGGGGTCCAGACGCAGTATTTT
- TRBJ1-4 TRBV6-5 - CASSLFRQVNEKLFF TGTGCCAGCAGTCTATTTCGACAGGTTAATGAAAAACTGTTTTTT
TRBD1 TRBJ1-1 TRBV19 few CASRNRGQGSRTEAFF TGTGCCAGTAGAAACCGGGGACAGGGAAGTCGTACTGAAGCTTTCTTT
- TRBJ1-5 TRBV5-1 - CASSLDSSNQPQHF TGCGCCAGCAGTTTGGACAGTAGCAATCAGCCCCAGCATTTT
TRBD1 TRBJ2-3 TRBV18 - CASSNRTGGTDTQYF TGTGCCAGCTCAAACCGGACAGGAGGCACAGATACGCAGTATTTT
- TRBJ1-2 TRBV4-1 - CASSPEPGGIYGYTF TGCGCCAGCAGCCCCGAGCCGGGAGGGATTTATGGCTACACCTTC
- TRBJ1-6 TRBV19 - CARDACSGYRSYNSPLHF TGTGCCAGGGACGCGTGTTCGGGATACCGCTCCTATAATTCACCCCTCCACTTT
- TRBJ1-1 TRBV6-5 - CASSRTVTGTEAFF TGTGCCAGCAGTCGCACCGTGACAGGCACTGAAGCTTTCTTT
- TRBJ1-1 TRBV5-1 - CASSLPGHGAFF TGCGCCAGCAGCTTACCGGGACACGGCGCTTTCTTT
- TRBJ2-6 TRBV18 - CASSPLDTGSGANVLTF TGTGCCAGCTCACCACTGGACACCGGCTCTGGGGCCAACGTCCTGACTTTC
TRBD1 TRBJ1-2 TRBV10-3 - CAIRGTGGAAGGYTF TGTGCCATCAGGGGGACAGGGGGCGCAGCTGGTGGCTACACCTTC
TRBD2 TRBJ2-1 TRBV5-1 - CASSSQVAGGNNEQFF TGCGCCAGCAGCTCCCAAGTAGCGGGGGGAAACAATGAGCAGTTCTTC